The 6 T cell receptor beta chains presented below share a single source sample, sequenced in a study of neoadjuvant anti-PD-1 for oral cavity cancer (TCRdb year 2021). Library method: the immunoSEQ multiplex PCR assay. TCRdb stores this immuneACCESS table with in-frame sequences only. Part of the clones is absent; in the studies checked, under half of the shortfall reflects unresolved V genes, and no reason is known for the rest. This sample comprises 12,000 to 15,000 clones, roughly three quarters of them detected only once. The ten largest clonotypes hold less than 3% of the sample. The time point tag for this specimen amounts to: before neoadjuvant nivolumab. The source was PBMCs, collected before nivolumab (anti-PD-1) treatment. The origin of the receptors is a person between 40 and 85 years old with oral cavity squamous cell carcinoma.

This rearrangement joins TRBV29-1 to TRBJ2-3, with 12 positions matching TRBD2. The CDR3 spans 19 residues. V was pared by 3 bases and J by 2 bases, with 15 bases of the junction left unmatched. Per germline, CDR1 SQVTM and CDR2 ANQGSEA. Here the CDR3 reads CSVEGADFTSGRFTDTQYF. Written as DNA, the CDR3 is TGCAGCGTTGAGGGGGCTGATTTTACTAGCGGGAGGTTCACAGATACGCAGTATTTT.

In nucleotides, the CDR3 is TGTGCCAGCAGTTTAGTCAGAGGGGGTTCTAACTATGGCTACACCTTC. Encoded protein: CASSLVRGGSNYGYTF. The rearrangement uses TRBV27 and TRBJ1-2, with D perhaps TRBD1 (6 bases). V gave up 2 bases and J gave up 0 bases, with 13 bases separating them. The CDR3 extends over 16 amino acids. In germline, CDR1 is MNHEY, CDR2 SMNVEV (reference sequence).

The sample holds a few counts of this clone. V and J are TRBV5-1 and TRBJ2-2; 8 bases align to TRBD1. Germline-derived CDR1 and CDR2 are SGHRS and YFSETQ. With V trimmed by 4 bases and J by 5 bases, 13 bases remained unmatched. This CDR3 is built from 17 residues. This CDR3 is CASSPQSQGAPTGELFF. The CDR3 DNA reads as TGCGCCAGCAGCCCACAATCCCAGGGGGCTCCGACCGGGGAGCTGTTTTTT.

The chain has TRBV18 and TRBJ1-1; weak D call: TRBD1 (6 bases). V was cut by 6 bases and J by 4 bases, with 12 bases left in between. This CDR3 is built from 13 residues. Per the germline V gene, CDR1 is KGHSH and CDR2 is LQKENI. The CDR3 sequence is CASSRTERTEAFF. CDR3 DNA sequence: TGTGCCAGCTCCCGGACAGAGCGCACTGAAGCTTTCTTT.

This clone was observed once. The DNA of the CDR3 is TGTGCCAGCAGGTCAAATGGGTTCAGGGAAAAACTGTTTTTT. This codes for CASRSNGFREKLFF. The chain employs TRBV11-2 and TRBJ1-4; D call uncertain. The V and J ends lost 6 bases and 8 bases respectively, with 16 bases between them. Germline assignment: CDR1 SGHAT and CDR2 FQNNGV. This CDR3 region has 14 residues.

The chain recombines TRBV19 with TRBJ1-2; 7 bases map to TRBD1. Germline loops: CDR1 LNHDA, CDR2 SQIVND (reference sequence). CDR3 size: 12 residues. Germline trimming cut 11 bases from V and 3 bases from J; bases unmatched to any gene: 6. CDR3: CAGKTGDYGYTF. The CDR3 bases are TGTGCCGGGAAAACAGGGGACTATGGCTACACCTTC. The full variable domain, rest sourced from reference TRBV19 and TRBJ1-2, is DGGITQSPKYLFRKEGQNVTLSCEQNLNHDAMYWYRQDPGQGLRLIYYSQIVNDFQKGDIAEGYSVSREKKESFPLTVTSAQKNPTAFYLCAGKTGDYGYTFGSGTRLTVV.